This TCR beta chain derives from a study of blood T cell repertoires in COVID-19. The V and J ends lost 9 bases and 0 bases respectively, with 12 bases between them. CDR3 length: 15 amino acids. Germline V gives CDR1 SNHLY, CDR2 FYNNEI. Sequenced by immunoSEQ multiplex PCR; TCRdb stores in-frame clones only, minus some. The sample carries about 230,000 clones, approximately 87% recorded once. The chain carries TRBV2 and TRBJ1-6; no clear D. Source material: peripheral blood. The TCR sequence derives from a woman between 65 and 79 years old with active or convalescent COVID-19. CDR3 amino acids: CASTLVVSYNSPLHF. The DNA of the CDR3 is TGTGCCAGTACTTTAGTTGTCTCCTATAATTCACCCCTCCACTTT.